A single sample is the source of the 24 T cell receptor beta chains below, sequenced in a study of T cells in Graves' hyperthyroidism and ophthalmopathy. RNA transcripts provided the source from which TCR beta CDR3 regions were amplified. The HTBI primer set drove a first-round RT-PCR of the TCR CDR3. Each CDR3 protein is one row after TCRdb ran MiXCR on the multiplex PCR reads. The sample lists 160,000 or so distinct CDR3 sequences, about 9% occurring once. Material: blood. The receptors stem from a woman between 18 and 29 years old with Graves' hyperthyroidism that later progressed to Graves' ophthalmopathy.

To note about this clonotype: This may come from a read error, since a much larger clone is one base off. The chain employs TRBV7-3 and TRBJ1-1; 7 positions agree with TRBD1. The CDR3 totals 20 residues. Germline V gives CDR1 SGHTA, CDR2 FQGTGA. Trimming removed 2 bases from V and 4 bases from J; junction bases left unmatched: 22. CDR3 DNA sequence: TGTGCCAGCAGCTTAGTGGGACAGCGACAGATTTTTTTCCTTGGCACTGAAGCTTTCTTT. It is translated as CASSLVGQRQIFFLGTEAFF. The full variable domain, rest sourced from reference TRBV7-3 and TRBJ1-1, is GAGVSQTPSNKVTEKGKYVELRCDPISGHTALYWYRQSLGQGPEFLIYFQGTGAADDSGLPNDRFFAVRPEGSVSTLKIQRTERGDSAVYLCASSLVGQRQIFFLGTEAFFGQGTRLTVV.

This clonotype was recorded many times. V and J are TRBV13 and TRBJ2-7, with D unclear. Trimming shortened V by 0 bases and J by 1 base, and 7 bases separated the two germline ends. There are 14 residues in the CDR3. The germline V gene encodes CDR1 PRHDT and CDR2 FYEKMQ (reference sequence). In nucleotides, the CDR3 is TGTGCCAGCAGCTTAGGCCACACGTCCTACGAGCAGTACTTC. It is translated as CASSLGHTSYEQYF. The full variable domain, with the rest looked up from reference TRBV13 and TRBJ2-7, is AAGVIQSPRHLIKEKRETATLKCYPIPRHDTVYWYQQGPGQDPQFLISFYEKMQSDKGSIPDRFSAQQFSDYHSELNMSSLELGDSALYFCASSLGHTSYEQYFGPGTRLTVT.

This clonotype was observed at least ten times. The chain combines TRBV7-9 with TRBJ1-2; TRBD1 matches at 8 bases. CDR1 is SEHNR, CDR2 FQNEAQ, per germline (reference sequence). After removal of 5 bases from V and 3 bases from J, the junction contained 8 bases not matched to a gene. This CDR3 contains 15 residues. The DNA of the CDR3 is TGTGCCAGCAGCGTAGGACAGGGCGCCGACTATGGCTACACCTTC. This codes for CASSVGQGADYGYTF.

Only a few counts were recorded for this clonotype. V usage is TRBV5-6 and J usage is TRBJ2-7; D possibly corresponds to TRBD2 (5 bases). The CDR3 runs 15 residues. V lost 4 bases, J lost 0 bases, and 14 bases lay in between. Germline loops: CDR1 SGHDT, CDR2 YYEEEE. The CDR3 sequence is CASSERGDPSYEQYF. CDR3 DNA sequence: TGTGCCAGCAGCGAACGGGGTGACCCCTCCTACGAGCAGTACTTC.

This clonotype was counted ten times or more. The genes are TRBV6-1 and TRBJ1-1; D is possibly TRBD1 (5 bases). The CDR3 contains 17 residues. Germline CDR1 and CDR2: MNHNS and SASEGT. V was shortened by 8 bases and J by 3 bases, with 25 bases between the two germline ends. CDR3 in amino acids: CASWDGSLRLSDTEAFF. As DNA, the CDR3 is TGTGCCAGCTGGGACGGGAGTCTGCGGCTTTCGGACACTGAAGCTTTCTTT.

The CDR3 spells CASSQSSPAGEYNSPLHF. The CDR3 nucleotides read TGTGCCAGCAGCCAATCAAGTCCGGCCGGGGAATATAATTCACCCCTCCACTTT. The rearrangement links TRBV16 to TRBJ1-6; no reliable D call. The germline V and J ends were trimmed by 0 bases and 4 bases, with 16 bases remaining between them. The V gene's germline CDR1 is KGHSY and CDR2 FQNENV. CDR3 size: 18 residues.

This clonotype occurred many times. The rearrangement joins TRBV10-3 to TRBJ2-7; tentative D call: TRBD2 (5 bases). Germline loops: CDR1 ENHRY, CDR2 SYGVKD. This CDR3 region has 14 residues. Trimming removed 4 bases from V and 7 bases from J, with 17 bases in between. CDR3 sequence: CAISVLAWVGEQYF. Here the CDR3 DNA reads TGTGCCATCAGTGTTTTAGCGTGGGTTGGTGAGCAGTACTTC.

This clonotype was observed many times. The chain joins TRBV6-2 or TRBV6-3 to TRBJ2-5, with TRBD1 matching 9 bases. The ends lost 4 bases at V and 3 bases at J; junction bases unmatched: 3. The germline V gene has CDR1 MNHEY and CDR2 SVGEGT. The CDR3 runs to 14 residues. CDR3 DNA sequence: TGTGCCAGCAGTTCCCGGACAGGGGAAGAGACCCAGTACTTC. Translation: CASSSRTGEETQYF.

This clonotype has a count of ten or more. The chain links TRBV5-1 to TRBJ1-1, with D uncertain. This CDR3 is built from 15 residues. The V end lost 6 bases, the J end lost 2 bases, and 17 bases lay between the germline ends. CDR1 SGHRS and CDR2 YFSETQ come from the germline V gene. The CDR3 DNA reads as TGCGCCAGCACCACCGGGCAAACAAGCAACACTGAAGCTTTCTTT. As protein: CASTTGQTSNTEAFF. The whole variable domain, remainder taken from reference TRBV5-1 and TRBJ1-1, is KAGVTQTPRYLIKTRGQQVTLSCSPISGHRSVSWYQQTPGQGLQFLFEYFSETQRNKGNFPGRFSGRQFSNSRSEMNVSTLELGDSALYLCASTTGQTSNTEAFFGQGTRLTVV.

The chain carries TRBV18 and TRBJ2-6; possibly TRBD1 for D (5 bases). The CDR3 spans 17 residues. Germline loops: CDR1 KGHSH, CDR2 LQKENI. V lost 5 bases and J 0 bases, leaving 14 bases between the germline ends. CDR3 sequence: CASSVRTSYSGANVLTF. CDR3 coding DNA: TGTGCCAGCTCAGTAAGGACATCCTACTCTGGGGCCAACGTCCTGACTTTC.

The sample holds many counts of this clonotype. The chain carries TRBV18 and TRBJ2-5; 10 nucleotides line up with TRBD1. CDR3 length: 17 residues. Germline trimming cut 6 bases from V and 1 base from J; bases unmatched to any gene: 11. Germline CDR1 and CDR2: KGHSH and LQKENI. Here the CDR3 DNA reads TGTGCCAGCTCCCAAACCCCCGGGACAGGGGTCCAAGAGACCCAGTACTTC. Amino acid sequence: CASSQTPGTGVQETQYF.

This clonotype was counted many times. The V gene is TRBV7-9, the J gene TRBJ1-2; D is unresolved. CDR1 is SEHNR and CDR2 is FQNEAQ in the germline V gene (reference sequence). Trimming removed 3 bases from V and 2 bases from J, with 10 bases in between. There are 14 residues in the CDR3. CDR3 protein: CASSLSGGNYGYTF. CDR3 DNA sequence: TGTGCCAGCAGCTTGAGTGGAGGGAACTATGGCTACACCTTC.

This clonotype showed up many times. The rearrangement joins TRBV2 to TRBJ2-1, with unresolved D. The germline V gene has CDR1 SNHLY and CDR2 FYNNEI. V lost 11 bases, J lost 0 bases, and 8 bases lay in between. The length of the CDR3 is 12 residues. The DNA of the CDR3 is TGTGCCGGAAAAGGCTCCTACAATGAGCAGTTCTTC. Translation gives CAGKGSYNEQFF. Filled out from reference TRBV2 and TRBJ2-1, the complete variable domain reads EPEVTQTPSHQVTQMGQEVILRCVPISNHLYFYWYRQILGQKVEFLVSFYNNEISEKSEIFDDQFSVERPDGSNFTLKIRSTKLEDSAMYFCAGKGSYNEQFFGPGTRLTVL.

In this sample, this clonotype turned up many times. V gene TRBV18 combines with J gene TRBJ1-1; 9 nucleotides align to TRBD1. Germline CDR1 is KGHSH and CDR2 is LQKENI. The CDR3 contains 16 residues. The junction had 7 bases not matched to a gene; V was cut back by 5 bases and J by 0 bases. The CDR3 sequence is CASSDTGGPMNTEAFF. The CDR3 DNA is TGTGCCAGCTCAGATACAGGGGGCCCCATGAACACTGAAGCTTTCTTT. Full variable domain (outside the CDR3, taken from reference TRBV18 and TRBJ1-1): NAGVMQNPRHLVRRRGQEARLRCSPMKGHSHVYWYRQLPEEGLKFMVYLQKENIIDESGMPKERFSAEFPKEGPSILRIQQVVRGDSAAYFCASSDTGGPMNTEAFFGQGTRLTVV.

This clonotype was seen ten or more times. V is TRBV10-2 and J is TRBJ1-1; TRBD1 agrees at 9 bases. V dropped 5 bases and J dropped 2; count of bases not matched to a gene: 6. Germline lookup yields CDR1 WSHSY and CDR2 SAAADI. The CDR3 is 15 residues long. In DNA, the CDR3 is TGCGCCAGCAGTATGACAGGGGGGACCAACACTGAAGCTTTCTTT. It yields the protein CASSMTGGTNTEAFF.

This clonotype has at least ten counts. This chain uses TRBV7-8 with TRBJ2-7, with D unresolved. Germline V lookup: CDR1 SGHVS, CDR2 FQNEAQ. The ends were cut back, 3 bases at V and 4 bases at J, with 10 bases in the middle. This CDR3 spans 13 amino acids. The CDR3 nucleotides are TGTGCCAGCAGCTTTCGTTTTACATACGAGCAGTACTTC. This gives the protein CASSFRFTYEQYF.

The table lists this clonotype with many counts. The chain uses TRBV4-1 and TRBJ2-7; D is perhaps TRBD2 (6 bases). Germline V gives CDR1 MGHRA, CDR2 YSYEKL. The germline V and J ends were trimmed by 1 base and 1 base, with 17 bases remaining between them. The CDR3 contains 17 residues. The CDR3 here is CASSQVGLTGESYEQYF. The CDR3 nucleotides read TGCGCCAGCAGCCAAGTGGGCCTTACGGGGGAGTCCTACGAGCAGTACTTC.

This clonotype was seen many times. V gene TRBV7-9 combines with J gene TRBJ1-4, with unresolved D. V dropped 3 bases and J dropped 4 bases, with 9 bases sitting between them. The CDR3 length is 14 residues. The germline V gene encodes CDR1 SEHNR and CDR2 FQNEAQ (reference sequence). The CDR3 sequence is CASSFAESNEKLFF. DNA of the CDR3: TGTGCCAGCAGCTTTGCTGAGAGTAATGAAAAACTGTTTTTT. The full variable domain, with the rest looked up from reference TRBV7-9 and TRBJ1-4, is DTGVSQNPRHKITKRGQNVTFRCDPISEHNRLYWYRQTLGQGPEFLTYFQNEAQLEKSRLLSDRFSAERPKGSFSTLEIQRTEQGDSAMYLCASSFAESNEKLFFGSGTQLSVL.

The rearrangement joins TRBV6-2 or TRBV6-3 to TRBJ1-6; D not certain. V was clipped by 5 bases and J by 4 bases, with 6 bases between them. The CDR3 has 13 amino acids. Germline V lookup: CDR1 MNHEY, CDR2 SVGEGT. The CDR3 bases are TGTGCCAGCAGTGAGACTTATAATTCACCCCTCCACTTT. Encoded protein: CASSETYNSPLHF.

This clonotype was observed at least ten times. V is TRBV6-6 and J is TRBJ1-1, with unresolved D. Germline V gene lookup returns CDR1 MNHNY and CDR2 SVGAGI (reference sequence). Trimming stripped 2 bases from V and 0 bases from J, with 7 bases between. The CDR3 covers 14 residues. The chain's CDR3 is CASSYRDLNTEAFF. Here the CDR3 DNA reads TGTGCCAGCAGTTACAGGGATTTGAACACTGAAGCTTTCTTT.

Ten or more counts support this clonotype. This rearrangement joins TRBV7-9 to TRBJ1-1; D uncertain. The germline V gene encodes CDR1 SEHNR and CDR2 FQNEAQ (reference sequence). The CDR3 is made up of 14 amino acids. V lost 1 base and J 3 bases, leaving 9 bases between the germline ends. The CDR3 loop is CASSLGNTDTEAFF. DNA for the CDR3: TGTGCCAGCAGCTTAGGGAACACGGACACTGAAGCTTTCTTT.

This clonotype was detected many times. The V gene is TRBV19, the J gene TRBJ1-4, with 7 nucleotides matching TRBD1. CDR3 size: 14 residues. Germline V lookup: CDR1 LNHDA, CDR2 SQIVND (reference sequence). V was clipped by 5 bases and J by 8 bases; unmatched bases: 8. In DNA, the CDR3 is TGTGCCAGTAGTTTACAGGGGATGGAAGAAAAACTGTTTTTT. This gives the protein CASSLQGMEEKLFF.

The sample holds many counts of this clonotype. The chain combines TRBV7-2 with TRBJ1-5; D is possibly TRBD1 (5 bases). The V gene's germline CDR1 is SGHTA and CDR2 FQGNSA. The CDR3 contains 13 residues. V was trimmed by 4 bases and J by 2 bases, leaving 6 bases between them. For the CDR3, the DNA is TGTGCCAGCAGCTCACAGGGCAATCAGCCCCAGCATTTT. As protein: CASSSQGNQPQHF.

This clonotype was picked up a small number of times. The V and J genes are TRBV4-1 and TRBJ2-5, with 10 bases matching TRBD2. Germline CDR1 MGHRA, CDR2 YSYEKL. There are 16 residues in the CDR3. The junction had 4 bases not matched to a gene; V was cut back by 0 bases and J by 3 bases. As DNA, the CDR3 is TGCGCCAGCAGCCAAGAGAGCGGGGGGGGTAAAGAGACCCAGTACTTC. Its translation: CASSQESGGGKETQYF.